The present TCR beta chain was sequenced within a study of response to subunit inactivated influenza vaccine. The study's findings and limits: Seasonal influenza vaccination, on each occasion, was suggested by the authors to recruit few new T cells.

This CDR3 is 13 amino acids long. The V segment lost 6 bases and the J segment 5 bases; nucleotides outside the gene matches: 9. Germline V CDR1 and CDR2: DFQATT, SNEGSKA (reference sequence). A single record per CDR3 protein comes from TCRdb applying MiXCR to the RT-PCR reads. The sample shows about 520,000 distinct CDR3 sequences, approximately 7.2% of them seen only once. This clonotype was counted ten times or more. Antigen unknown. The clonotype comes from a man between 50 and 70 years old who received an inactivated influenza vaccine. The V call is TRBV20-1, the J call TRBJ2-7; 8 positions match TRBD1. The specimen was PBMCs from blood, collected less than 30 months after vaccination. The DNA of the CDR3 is TGCAGTGCCACTGACAGGGGAGACAACGAGCAGTACTTC. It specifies CSATDRGDNEQYF.